The clone carrying this T cell receptor (beta chain) was found many times. Its antigen is currently unknown. The investigators amplified TCR beta CDR3 regions from RNA transcripts. With the HTBI primer set, the TCR CDR3 went through a first round of RT-PCR. TCRdb re-derived calls from the multiplex PCR reads in MiXCR, one entry per CDR3 protein. The sample lists about 250,000 distinct CDR3 sequences, approximately 23% occurring once. Germline V CDR1 and CDR2: MNHNS, SASEGT. The ends were cut back, 7 bases at V and 0 bases at J, with 3 bases in the middle. The CDR3 runs 11 residues. The sample belongs to a study of T cells in Graves' hyperthyroidism and ophthalmopathy. The study's findings and limits: Most thyroid clonotypes expanded above 0.001 appeared in blood too. The model identified upcoming ophthalmopathy a median roughly 6 months ahead of onset.

Sequenced: blood. The chain combines TRBV6-1 with TRBJ1-1, with no clear D. This receptor was obtained from a woman between 40 and 50 years old with Graves' ophthalmopathy. CDR3: CASKMNTEAFF. As DNA, the CDR3 is TGTGCCAGCAAGATGAACACTGAAGCTTTCTTT.